Presented here are 3 T cell receptor beta chains from one specimen sequenced in a study of blood T cell repertoires in COVID-19. Data came from immunoSEQ multiplex PCR; TCRdb stores just in-frame clones and leaves some out. Of around 130,000 clones in the sample, roughly 84% are singletons; the top ten hold roughly 3.5%. Sequenced sample: PBMCs or T cells enriched from blood (not recorded which). The receptors were sampled from a woman aged 25 to 45 who had recovered from COVID-19.

This clone was seen just once. This sequence joins TRBV5-6 and TRBJ1-4, with 10 bases fitting TRBD1. Trimming cost V 3 bases and J 2 bases; bases outside gene matches: 4. CDR1 and CDR2 (germline): SGHDT, YYEEEE. The CDR3 is 16 amino acids. The DNA of the CDR3 is TGTGCCAGCAGCTATGACAGGGGGCCGACTAATGAAAAACTGTTTTTT. This translates into CASSYDRGPTNEKLFF.

The V gene is TRBV25-1, the J gene TRBJ2-7; 10 positions agree with TRBD1. The CDR3 is 15 amino acids. After removal of 6 bases from V and 2 bases from J, the junction contained 7 bases not matched to a gene. From germline, CDR1 is MGHDK and CDR2 SYGVNS. The CDR3 DNA is TGTGCCAGCAGAGAGACCGGGACAGGGGCCTACGAGCAGTACTTC. Residues: CASRETGTGAYEQYF.

The CDR3 DNA reads TGTGCCGGGAATTACAGGGGAGATGCGCCCTATGGCTACACCTTC. Translation: CAGNYRGDAPYGYTF. The rearrangement uses TRBV2 and TRBJ1-2, with 7 positions matching TRBD1. Per germline, CDR1 SNHLY and CDR2 FYNNEI. J lost 4 bases, V lost 11 bases, and 16 bases had no gene match. This CDR3 region has 15 residues.